These 5 T cell receptor beta chains originate from one sample sequenced in a study of T cell responses to AZD1222 COVID-19 vaccine. The method was immunoSEQ multiplex PCR; TCRdb's version includes in-frame clones alone and lacks a portion of them. This sample has approximately 150,000 clones; around nine tenths occur once, and the top ten carry about a tenth. This specimen was peripheral blood, taken 28 days after the second AZD1222 dose. The receptors derive from an adult who received the AZD1222 COVID-19 vaccine.

CDR3 loop: CASNPRQGSDTQYF. CDR3 bases: TGTGCCAGCAACCCAAGGCAGGGGTCAGATACGCAGTATTTT. This chain links TRBV6-2 or TRBV6-3 with TRBJ2-3; D perhaps matches TRBD1 (6 bases). Germline V gene sequence: CDR1 MNHEY, CDR2 SVGEGT. V shed 7 bases and J shed 4 bases, with 15 bases lying between them. The length of the CDR3 is 14 residues.

This clone was recorded once. This sequence joins TRBV12-3 or TRBV12-4 and TRBJ1-1; D remains ambiguous. The ends were cut back, 6 bases at V and 2 bases at J, with 10 bases in the middle. The CDR3 runs 13 residues. CDR3 in DNA: TGTGCCAGCAGCCAAACAATAAACACTGAAGCTTTCTTT. Translation: CASSQTINTEAFF.

V is TRBV24-1 and J is TRBJ2-2; 7 nucleotides match TRBD1. CDR1 and CDR2 from the germline V gene are KGHDR and SFDVKD. The trim removed 4 bases at V and 3 bases at J, leaving 4 bases unmatched. The CDR3 is 15 residues long. The CDR3 here is CATSEGTAHTGELFF. The CDR3, as DNA: TGTGCCACCAGTGAGGGGACAGCTCACACCGGGGAGCTGTTTTTT.

J is TRBJ2-3 and V is TRBV5-4; D unresolved. Germline-derived CDR1 and CDR2 are SGHNT and YYREEE (reference sequence). The CDR3 consists of 13 residues. Trimming pared 4 bases from V and 2 bases from J, leaving 8 bases between. CDR3 sequence reads: CASSGFNTDTQYF. In nucleotides, the CDR3 is TGTGCCAGCAGCGGTTTCAACACAGATACGCAGTATTTT.

This chain joins TRBV28 and TRBJ2-6; no firm D call. V lost 6 bases to trimming and J lost 2 bases, with 11 bases between them. Germline V gene sequence: CDR1 MDHEN, CDR2 SYDVKM. The CDR3 runs 15 residues. The CDR3 coding sequence is TGTGCCAGCAGACGTTCAGACCCTGGGGCCAACGTCCTGACTTTC. It translates to CASRRSDPGANVLTF.